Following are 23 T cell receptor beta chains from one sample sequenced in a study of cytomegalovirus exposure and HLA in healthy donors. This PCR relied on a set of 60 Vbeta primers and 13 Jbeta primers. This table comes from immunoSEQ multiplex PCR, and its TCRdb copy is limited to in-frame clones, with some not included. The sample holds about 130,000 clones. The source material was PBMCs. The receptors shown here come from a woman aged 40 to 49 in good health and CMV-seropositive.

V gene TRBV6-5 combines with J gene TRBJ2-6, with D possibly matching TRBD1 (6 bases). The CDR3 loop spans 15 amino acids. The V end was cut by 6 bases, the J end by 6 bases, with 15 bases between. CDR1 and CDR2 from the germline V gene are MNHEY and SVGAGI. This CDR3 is CASSRGPAEANVLTF. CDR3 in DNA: TGTGCCAGCAGCAGGGGCCCGGCCGAGGCCAACGTCCTGACTTTC.

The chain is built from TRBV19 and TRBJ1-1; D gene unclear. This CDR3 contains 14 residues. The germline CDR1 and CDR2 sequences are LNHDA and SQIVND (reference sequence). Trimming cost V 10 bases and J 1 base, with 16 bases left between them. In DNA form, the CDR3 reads TGTGCCACCGCACGTACCCAGTGGAACACTGAAGCTTTCTTT. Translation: CATARTQWNTEAFF.

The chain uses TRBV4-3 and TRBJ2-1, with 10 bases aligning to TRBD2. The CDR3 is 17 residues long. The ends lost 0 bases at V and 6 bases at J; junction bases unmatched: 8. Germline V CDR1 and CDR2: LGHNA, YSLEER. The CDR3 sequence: CASSQESSGSRGNEQFF. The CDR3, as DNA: TGCGCCAGCAGCCAAGAGTCTAGCGGGAGTAGGGGCAATGAGCAGTTCTTC.

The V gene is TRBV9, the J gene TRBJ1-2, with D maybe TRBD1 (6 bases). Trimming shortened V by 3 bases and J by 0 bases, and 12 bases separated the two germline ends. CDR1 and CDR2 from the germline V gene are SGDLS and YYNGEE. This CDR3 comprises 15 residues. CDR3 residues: CASSDFGQSNYGYTF. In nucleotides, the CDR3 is TGTGCCAGCAGCGATTTTGGACAGTCTAACTATGGCTACACCTTC.

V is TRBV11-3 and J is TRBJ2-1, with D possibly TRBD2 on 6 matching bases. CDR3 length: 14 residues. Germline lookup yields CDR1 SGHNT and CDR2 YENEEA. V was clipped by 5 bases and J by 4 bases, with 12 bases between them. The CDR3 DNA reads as TGTGCCAGCAGCCGAGCCGGGAGTTACAATGAGCAGTTCTTC. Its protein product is CASSRAGSYNEQFF.

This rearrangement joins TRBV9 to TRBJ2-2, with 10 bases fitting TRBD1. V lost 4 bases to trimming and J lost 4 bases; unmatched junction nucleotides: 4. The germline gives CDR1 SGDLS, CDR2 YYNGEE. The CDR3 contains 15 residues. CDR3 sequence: CASSPGQGLTGELFF. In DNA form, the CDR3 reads TGTGCCAGCAGCCCGGGACAGGGGCTCACCGGGGAGCTGTTTTTT.

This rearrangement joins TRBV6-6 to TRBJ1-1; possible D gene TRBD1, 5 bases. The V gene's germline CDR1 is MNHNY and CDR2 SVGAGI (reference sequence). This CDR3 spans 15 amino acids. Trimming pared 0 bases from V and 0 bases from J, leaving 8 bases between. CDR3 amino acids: CASSYSRDLNTEAFF. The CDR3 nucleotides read TGTGCCAGCAGTTACTCACGGGACTTGAACACTGAAGCTTTCTTT.

CDR3 nucleotides: TGTGCCAGCATCCTGGAGTTGGCAGATACGCAGTATTTT. This sequence encodes CASILELADTQYF. The genes are TRBV11-3 and TRBJ2-3, with no clear D. The CDR3 sequence is 13 residues long. The V gene lost 7 bases and the J gene lost 4 bases, with 12 bases spanning the gap. Germline CDR1 SGHNT, CDR2 YENEEA.

The CDR3 loop is CASSPNGGSTDTQYF. CDR3 DNA sequence: TGTGCCAGCAGCCCCAACGGAGGTAGCACAGATACGCAGTATTTT. V gene TRBV7-3 combines with J gene TRBJ2-3; possibly TRBD2 for D (5 bases). Germline lookup yields CDR1 SGHTA and CDR2 FQGTGA. V was clipped by 5 bases and J by 0 bases, with 12 bases between them. The CDR3 length is 15 residues.

In DNA form, the CDR3 reads TGTGCCAGCAGCCGGCCCACGACTGCGCGTTACGGAGCGGAGACCCAGTACTTC. Its protein product is CASSRPTTARYGAETQYF. This chain links TRBV7-9 with TRBJ2-5, with no clear D. This CDR3 spans 18 amino acids. The ends were cut back, 5 bases at V and 5 bases at J, with 27 bases in the middle. Germline CDR1 and CDR2: SEHNR and FQNEAQ (reference sequence).

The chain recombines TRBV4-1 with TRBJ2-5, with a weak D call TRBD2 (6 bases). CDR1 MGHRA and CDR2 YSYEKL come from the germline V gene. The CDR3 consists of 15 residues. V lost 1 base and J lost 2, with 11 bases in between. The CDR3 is CASSQGPSGQETQYF. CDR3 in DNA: TGCGCCAGCAGCCAAGGACCAAGCGGGCAAGAGACCCAGTACTTC.

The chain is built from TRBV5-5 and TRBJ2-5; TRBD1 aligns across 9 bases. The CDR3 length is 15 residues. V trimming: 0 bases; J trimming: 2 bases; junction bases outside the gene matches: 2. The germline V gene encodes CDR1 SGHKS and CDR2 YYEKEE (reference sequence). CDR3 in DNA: TGTGCCAGCAGCTTGGGGGGACAGGGTCAAGAGACCCAGTACTTC. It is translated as CASSLGGQGQETQYF.

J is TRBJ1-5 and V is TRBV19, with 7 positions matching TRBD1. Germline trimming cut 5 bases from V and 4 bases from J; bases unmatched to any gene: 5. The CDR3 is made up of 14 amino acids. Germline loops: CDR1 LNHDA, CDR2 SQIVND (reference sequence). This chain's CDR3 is CASSQQGSNQPQHF. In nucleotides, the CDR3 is TGTGCCAGTAGTCAACAGGGGAGTAATCAGCCCCAGCATTTT.

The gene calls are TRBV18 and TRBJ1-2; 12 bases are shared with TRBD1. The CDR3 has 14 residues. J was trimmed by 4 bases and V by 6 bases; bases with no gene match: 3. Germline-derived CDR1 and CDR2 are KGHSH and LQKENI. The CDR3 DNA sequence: TGTGCCAGCTCGGGACAGGGGGCTCGCTATGGCTACACCTTC. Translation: CASSGQGARYGYTF.

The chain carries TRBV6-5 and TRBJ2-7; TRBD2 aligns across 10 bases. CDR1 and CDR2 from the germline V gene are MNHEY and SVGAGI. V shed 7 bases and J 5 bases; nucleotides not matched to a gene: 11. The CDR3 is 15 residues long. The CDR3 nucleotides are TGTGCCAGCACCAGAGGGCCTAGCGGGAGTAACGAGCAGTACTTC. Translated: CASTRGPSGSNEQYF.

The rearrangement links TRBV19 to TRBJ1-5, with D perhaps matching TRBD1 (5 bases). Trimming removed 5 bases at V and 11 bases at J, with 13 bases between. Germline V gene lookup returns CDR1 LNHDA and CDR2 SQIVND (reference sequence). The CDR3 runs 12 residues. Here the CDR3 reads CASSSQGKAQHF. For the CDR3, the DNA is TGTGCCAGTAGTTCGCAGGGCAAGGCCCAGCATTTT.

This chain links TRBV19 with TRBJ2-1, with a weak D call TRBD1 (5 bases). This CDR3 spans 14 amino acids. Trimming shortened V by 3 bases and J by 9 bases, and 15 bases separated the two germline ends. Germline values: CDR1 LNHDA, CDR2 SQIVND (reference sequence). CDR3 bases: TGTGCCAGTAGTATGCCCCCCCCAGGGTCTGAGCAGTTCTTC. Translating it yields CASSMPPPGSEQFF.

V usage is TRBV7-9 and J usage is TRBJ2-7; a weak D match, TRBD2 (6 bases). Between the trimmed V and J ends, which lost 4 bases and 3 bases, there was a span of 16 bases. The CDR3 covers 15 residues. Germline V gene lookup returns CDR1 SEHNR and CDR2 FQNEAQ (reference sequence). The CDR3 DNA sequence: TGTGCCAGCAGCTCCCCCCTTCGCGGGATCTACGAGCAGTACTTC. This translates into CASSSPLRGIYEQYF.

CDR3 in DNA: TGCGCCAGCAGCTTGTTTGGGAGTAACACTGAAGCTTTCTTT. Translation: CASSLFGSNTEAFF. The V gene is TRBV5-1, the J gene TRBJ1-1; D not certain. Germline V lookup: CDR1 SGHRS, CDR2 YFSETQ. V was clipped by 1 base and J by 2 bases, with 9 bases between them. The CDR3 loop spans 14 amino acids.

DNA of the CDR3: TGTGCCAGCAGCGTAGCCGGTCAAGACACAGATACGCAGTATTTT. This translates into CASSVAGQDTDTQYF. This chain joins TRBV9 and TRBJ2-3; D uncertain. CDR1 and CDR2 (germline): SGDLS, YYNGEE. V lost 0 bases to trimming and J lost 2 bases, with 10 bases between them. CDR3 length equals 15 residues. The full variable domain, completed using reference TRBV9 and TRBJ2-3, is DSGVTQTPKHLITATGQRVTLRCSPRSGDLSVYWYQQSLDQGLQFLIQYYNGEERAKGNILERFSAQQFPDLHSELNLSSLELGDSALYFCASSVAGQDTDTQYFGPGTRLTVL.

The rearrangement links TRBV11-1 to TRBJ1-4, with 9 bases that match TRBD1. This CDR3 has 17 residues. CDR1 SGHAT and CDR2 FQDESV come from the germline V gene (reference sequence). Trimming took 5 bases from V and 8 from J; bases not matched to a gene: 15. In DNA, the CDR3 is TGTGCCAGCAGCCCATCCGGGACAGGGCCGCCTTTGGAAAAACTGTTTTTT. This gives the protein CASSPSGTGPPLEKLFF.

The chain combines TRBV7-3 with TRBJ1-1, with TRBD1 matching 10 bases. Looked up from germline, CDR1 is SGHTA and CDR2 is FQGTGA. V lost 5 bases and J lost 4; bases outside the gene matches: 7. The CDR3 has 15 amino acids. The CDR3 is CASSPGQGVFTEAFF. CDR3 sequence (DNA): TGTGCCAGCAGCCCCGGACAGGGGGTTTTCACTGAAGCTTTCTTT.

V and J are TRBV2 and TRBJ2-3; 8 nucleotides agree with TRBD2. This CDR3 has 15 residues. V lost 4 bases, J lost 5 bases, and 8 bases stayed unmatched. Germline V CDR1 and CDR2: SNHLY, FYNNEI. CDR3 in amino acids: CASSVSGIAKDTQYF. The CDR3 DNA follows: TGTGCCAGCAGTGTTAGCGGGATCGCAAAAGATACGCAGTATTTT.